A single sample is the source of the 14 T cell receptor beta chains below, sequenced in a study of vaccination effects on CD4 cells after COVID-19 (dated 2022 in TCRdb). In the ViraFEST assay, PBMC were stimulated with viral peptide pools, and TCR sequencing was then used to find antigen-specific CD4+ T cell clonotypes based on their expansion. After more than 9 days of culture, CD4+ T cells were isolated with the EasySep CD4+ T cell isolation kit. Healthy vaccine recipients had no prior SARS-CoV-2 infection, confirmed by negative nucleocapsid antibodies before and after vaccination. These receptors lack a known antigen. The receptor library was made with the immunoSEQ multiplex PCR assay. The table was pulled from immuneACCESS by TCRdb, which kept in-frame rearrangements only. Such tables lose some clones; where checked, under half of the loss comes from unresolved V genes, and the rest has no known cause. The sample table holds 20,000 to 25,000 clones, of which about two thirds were seen once. Roughly 3% of the sample goes to the ten largest clones.

The starting material was CD4+ T cells from PBMCs cultured with SARS-CoV-2 spike peptides, obtained before COVID-19 vaccination. Per the publication, the cell subset or site label means: SARS-CoV-2 spike overlapping peptide pool stimulation. The source is a human donor who received a COVID-19 vaccine.

This clone turned up a few times. The genes are TRBV5-4 and TRBJ2-2; 15 positions agree with TRBD2. With 2 bases clipped from V and 6 bases from J, the junction kept 8 bases outside the gene matches. The CDR3 extends over 18 amino acids. Germline CDR1 and CDR2: SGHNT and YYREEE (reference sequence). The CDR3 is CASSFRRTSGRAAGELFF. CDR3 sequence (DNA): TGTGCCAGCAGCTTTAGGAGGACTAGCGGGAGGGCCGCCGGGGAGCTGTTTTTT. Based on the CDR3 plus reference TRBV5-4 and TRBJ2-2, the full variable domain is ETGVTQSPTHLIKTRGQQVTLRCSSQSGHNTVSWYQQALGQGPQFIFQYYREEENGRGNFPPRFSGLQFPNYSSELNVNALELDDSALYLCASSFRRTSGRAAGELFFGEGSRLTVL.

This clone has a handful of counts. This chain joins TRBV15 and TRBJ1-2; TRBD1 matches at 9 bases. This CDR3 comprises 16 residues. Germline CDR1 is LNHNV and CDR2 is YYDKDF (reference sequence). Losses at the gene ends were 3 bases for V and 7 bases for J; bases not matched to a gene: 12. The CDR3 DNA reads as TGTGCCACCAGCAGGGGACAGGGATTGGGCCGAGGTGGCTACACCTTC. It is translated as CATSRGQGLGRGGYTF.

This chain joins TRBV18 and TRBJ1-2, with 11 bases that match TRBD1. Germline-derived CDR1 and CDR2 are KGHSH and LQKENI. The CDR3 consists of 16 residues. The trim removed 3 bases at V and 2 bases at J, leaving 5 bases unmatched. DNA for the CDR3: TGTGCCAGCTCACCGACCCGGGACAGGGGGAACTATGGCTACACCTTC. It specifies CASSPTRDRGNYGYTF.

V is TRBV29-1 and J is TRBJ2-1; tentatively, D is TRBD1 (5 bases). Trimming left V 3 bases short and J 5 bases short, with 8 bases between. Germline CDR1 and CDR2: SQVTM and ANQGSEA. The length of the CDR3 is 12 residues. The CDR3 DNA reads TGCAGCGTTGATCAAGGGGACAATGAGCAGTTCTTC. It specifies CSVDQGDNEQFF.

The genes are TRBV18 and TRBJ2-7; 9 nucleotides line up with TRBD1. There are 15 residues in the CDR3. J lost 0 bases, V lost 6 bases, and 6 bases had no gene match. CDR1 and CDR2 (germline): KGHSH, LQKENI. CDR3 region: CASSEWDRDSYEQYF. For the CDR3, the DNA is TGTGCCAGCTCCGAATGGGACAGGGACTCCTACGAGCAGTACTTC. Using reference TRBV18 and TRBJ2-7 for the parts outside the CDR3, the full variable domain is NAGVMQNPRHLVRRRGQEARLRCSPMKGHSHVYWYRQLPEEGLKFMVYLQKENIIDESGMPKERFSAEFPKEGPSILRIQQVVRGDSAAYFCASSEWDRDSYEQYFGPGTRLTVT.

This clone occurred a few times. This chain joins TRBV5-1 and TRBJ1-3, with a tentative D call TRBD1 (5 bases). CDR3 length equals 15 residues. CDR1 is SGHRS and CDR2 is YFSETQ in the germline V gene. V was trimmed by 4 bases and J by 1 base, leaving 12 bases between them. The CDR3 protein is CASSPSGTSGNTIYF. Written as DNA, the CDR3 is TGCGCCAGCAGCCCGTCGGGGACGTCTGGAAACACCATATATTTT.

This clone showed up just a few times. This chain links TRBV9 with TRBJ1-5; TRBD1 matches at 7 bases. V shed 0 bases and J 6 bases; nucleotides not matched to a gene: 12. Per the germline V gene, CDR1 is SGDLS and CDR2 is YYNGEE. CDR3 length: 17 residues. CDR3 sequence (DNA): TGTGCCAGCAGCGTAGTTGTGTTAGACAGGGAGGGTCAGCCCCAGCATTTT. This sequence encodes CASSVVVLDREGQPQHF.

This chain uses TRBV3-1 (or the pseudogene TRBV3-2) with TRBJ2-2; TRBD1 matches 7 bases. The CDR3 is made up of 14 amino acids. Per germline, CDR1 LGHDT and CDR2 YNNKEL (reference sequence). Trimming took 6 bases from V and 1 from J; bases not matched to a gene: 2. The CDR3 protein is CASRWTGNTGELFF. The CDR3 DNA follows: TGTGCCAGCAGGTGGACAGGGAACACCGGGGAGCTGTTTTTT.

This clone was picked up a small number of times. The chain couples TRBV7-2 to TRBJ1-6; 7 bases map to TRBD1. V was pared by 5 bases and J by 13 bases, with 20 bases of the junction left unmatched. The CDR3 is made up of 17 amino acids. Germline V gives CDR1 SGHTA, CDR2 FQGNSA. The CDR3 region is CASSPLSGSGGSGPLHF. The CDR3 bases are TGTGCCAGCAGCCCCCTGAGCGGGTCAGGGGGTTCTGGTCCCCTCCACTTT.

In DNA, the CDR3 is TGTGCCTGGCGCAACAGATTGAGTGATTCACCCCTCCACTTT. It encodes CAWRNRLSDSPLHF. The chain has TRBV30 and TRBJ1-6; no definite D call. V shed 5 bases and J shed 8 bases, with 16 bases lying between them. Germline loops: CDR1 GTSNPN, CDR2 SVGIG (reference sequence). The CDR3 length is 14 residues.

The chain employs TRBV5-1 and TRBJ1-4; 10 bases are a match to TRBD1. The CDR3 contains 15 residues. J lost 8 bases, V lost 4 bases, and 8 bases had no gene match. From germline, CDR1 is SGHRS and CDR2 YFSETQ. DNA of the CDR3: TGCGCCAGCAGCACAGGACAGGGGGGATGGGAAAAACTGTTTTTT. This encodes CASSTGQGGWEKLFF.

In its sample, this clone was seen a few times. The chain carries TRBV5-1 and TRBJ1-5; D gene ambiguous. The CDR3 loop spans 14 amino acids. V dropped 0 bases and J dropped 2 bases, with 6 bases sitting between them. Germline V CDR1 and CDR2: SGHRS, YFSETQ. Here the CDR3 DNA reads TGCGCCAGCAGCTTGGACGGGGGCAATCAGCCCCAGCATTTT. As protein: CASSLDGGNQPQHF.

The chain recombines TRBV10-2 with TRBJ2-3; 9 bases map to TRBD1. The CDR3 totals 14 residues. After removal of 2 bases from V and 8 bases from J, the junction contained 5 bases not matched to a gene. Germline V gene lookup returns CDR1 WSHSY and CDR2 SAAADI. The CDR3 DNA is TGCGCCAGCAGTGAGGGGACAGGGTGGGGTACGCAGTATTTT. Amino acid sequence: CASSEGTGWGTQYF.

The rearrangement uses TRBV18 and TRBJ2-1; D gene uncertain. Trimming left V 3 bases short and J 0 bases short, with 9 bases between. The CDR3 spans 15 residues. The V gene's germline CDR1 is KGHSH and CDR2 LQKENI. In nucleotides, the CDR3 is TGTGCCAGCTCACCGGTGGGCAGCTCCTACAATGAGCAGTTCTTC. It yields the protein CASSPVGSSYNEQFF.